The next 6 T cell receptor beta chains were all read from a single sample in a study of blood T cell repertoires in COVID-19. The repertoire was sequenced with immunoSEQ multiplex PCR; TCRdb's copy has only in-frame clones and lacks some. This sample has some 220,000 clones; about three quarters occur once, and the top ten carry about 7.2%. Sequenced material: peripheral blood. These receptors all stem from a woman aged 70-85 years with acute or convalescent COVID-19.

The rearrangement joins TRBV5-1 to TRBJ1-6; D is perhaps TRBD1 (5 bases). The CDR3 has 15 amino acids. Per germline, CDR1 SGHRS and CDR2 YFSETQ. V lost 2 bases to trimming and J lost 0 bases, with 6 bases between them. CDR3 residues: CASSFDSSYNSPLHF. CDR3 in DNA: TGCGCCAGCAGCTTTGACAGCTCCTATAATTCACCCCTCCACTTT.

This chain links TRBV24-1 with TRBJ2-5, with D perhaps TRBD2 (5 bases). This CDR3 is 16 amino acids long. Trimming removed 4 bases at V and 5 bases at J, with 19 bases between. CDR1 is KGHDR and CDR2 is SFDVKD in the germline V gene. In DNA, the CDR3 is TGTGCCACCAGTGACCCCTCCCGCCCCGGGATGGAGACCCAGTACTTC. Amino acids: CATSDPSRPGMETQYF.

The chain employs TRBV10-3 and TRBJ2-2, with TRBD2 matching over 8 bases. Germline trimming cut 2 bases from V and 7 bases from J; bases unmatched to any gene: 3. This CDR3 region has 14 residues. CDR1 is ENHRY, CDR2 SYGVKD, per germline. The CDR3 here is CAISELGGDGELFF. DNA for the CDR3: TGTGCCATCAGTGAGCTCGGGGGGGACGGGGAGCTGTTTTTT.

The rearrangement joins TRBV6-6 to TRBJ1-2; 11 nucleotides line up with TRBD1. J lost 7 bases, V lost 5 bases, and 9 bases had no gene match. Germline V CDR1 and CDR2: MNHNY, SVGAGI (reference sequence). The CDR3 covers 15 residues. CDR3 loop: CASSTPGQGGGGYTF. Here the CDR3 DNA reads TGTGCCAGCAGTACCCCGGGACAGGGGGGAGGTGGCTACACCTTC.

The V and J genes are TRBV6-2 or TRBV6-3 and TRBJ2-7, with D perhaps matching TRBD2 (5 bases). CDR3 length: 16 residues. Germline V gene sequence: CDR1 MNHEY, CDR2 SVGEGT. Trimming removed 5 bases at V and 5 bases at J, with 22 bases between. The CDR3 DNA sequence: TGTGCCAGCAGTATTCTTTCGGGAAGCCCGAACGACGAGCAGTACTTC. It yields the protein CASSILSGSPNDEQYF.

The gene calls are TRBV2 and TRBJ1-2, with unresolved D. The CDR3 length is 12 residues. Germline V lookup: CDR1 SNHLY, CDR2 FYNNEI. The V and J ends lost 7 bases and 11 bases respectively, with 17 bases between them. In DNA, the CDR3 is TGTGCCAGCAAGGCCTCAGGATGGTTGTACACCTTC. This codes for CASKASGWLYTF.